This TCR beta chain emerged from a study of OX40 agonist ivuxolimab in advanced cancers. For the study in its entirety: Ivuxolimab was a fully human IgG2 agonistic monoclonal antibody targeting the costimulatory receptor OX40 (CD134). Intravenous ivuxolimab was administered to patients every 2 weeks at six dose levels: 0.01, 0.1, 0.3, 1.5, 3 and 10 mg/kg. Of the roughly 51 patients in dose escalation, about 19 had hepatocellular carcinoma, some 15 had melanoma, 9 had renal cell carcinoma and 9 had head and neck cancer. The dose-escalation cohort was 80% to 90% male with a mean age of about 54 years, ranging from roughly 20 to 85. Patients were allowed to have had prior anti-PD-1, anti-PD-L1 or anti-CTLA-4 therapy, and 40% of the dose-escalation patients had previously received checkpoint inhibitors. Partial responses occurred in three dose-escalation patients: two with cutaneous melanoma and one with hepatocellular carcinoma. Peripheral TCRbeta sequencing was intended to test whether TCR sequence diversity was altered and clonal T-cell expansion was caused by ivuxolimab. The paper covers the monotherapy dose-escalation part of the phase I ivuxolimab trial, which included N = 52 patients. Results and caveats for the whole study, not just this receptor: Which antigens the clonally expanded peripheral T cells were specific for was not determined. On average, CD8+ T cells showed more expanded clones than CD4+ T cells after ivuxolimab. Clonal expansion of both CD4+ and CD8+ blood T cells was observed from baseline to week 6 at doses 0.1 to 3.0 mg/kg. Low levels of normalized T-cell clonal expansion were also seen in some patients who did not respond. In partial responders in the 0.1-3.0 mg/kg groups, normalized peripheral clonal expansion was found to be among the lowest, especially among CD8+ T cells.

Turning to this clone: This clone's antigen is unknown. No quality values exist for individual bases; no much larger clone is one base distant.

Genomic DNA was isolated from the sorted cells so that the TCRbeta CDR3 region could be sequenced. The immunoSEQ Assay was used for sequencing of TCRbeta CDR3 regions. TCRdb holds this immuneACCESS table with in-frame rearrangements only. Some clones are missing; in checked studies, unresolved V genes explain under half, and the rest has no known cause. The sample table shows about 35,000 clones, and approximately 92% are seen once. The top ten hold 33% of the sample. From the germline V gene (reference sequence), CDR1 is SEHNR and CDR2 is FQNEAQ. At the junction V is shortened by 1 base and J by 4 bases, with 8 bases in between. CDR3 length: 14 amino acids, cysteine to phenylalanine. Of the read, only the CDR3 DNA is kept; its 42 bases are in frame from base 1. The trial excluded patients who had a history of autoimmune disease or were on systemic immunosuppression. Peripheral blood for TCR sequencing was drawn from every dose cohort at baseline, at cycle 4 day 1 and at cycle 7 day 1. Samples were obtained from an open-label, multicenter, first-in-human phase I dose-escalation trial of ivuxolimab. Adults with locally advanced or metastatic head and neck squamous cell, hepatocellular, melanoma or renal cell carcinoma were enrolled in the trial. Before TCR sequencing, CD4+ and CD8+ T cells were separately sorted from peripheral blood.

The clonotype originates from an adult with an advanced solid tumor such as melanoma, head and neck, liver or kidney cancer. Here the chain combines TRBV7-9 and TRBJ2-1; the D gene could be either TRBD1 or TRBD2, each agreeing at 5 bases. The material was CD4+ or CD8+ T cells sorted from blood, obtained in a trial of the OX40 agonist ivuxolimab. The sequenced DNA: TGTGCCAGCAGCTTAGTGGGACCATACAATGAGCAGTTCTTC. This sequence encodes CASSLVGPYNEQFF.